This T cell receptor (beta chain) came from a study of blood T cell repertoires in COVID-19. On the study more broadly: Collection of acute and convalescent COVID-19 samples took place in the United States, Italy and Spain.

Using immunoSEQ multiplex PCR, the repertoire was profiled, and TCRdb retains in-frame clones only, with some absent. In the table there are roughly 60,000 clones, 75% to 90% of which are singletons. This CDR3 is built from 11 residues. Looked up from germline, CDR1 is MDHEN and CDR2 is SYDVKM. V gave up 4 bases and J gave up 7 bases, with 7 bases separating them. The chain uses TRBV28 and TRBJ1-2; no firm D call. The sequence derives from a man aged 80 or over with acute or convalescent COVID-19. Source material: peripheral blood. CDR3 amino acids: CASSSTGGYTF. The CDR3 nucleotides are TGTGCCAGCAGTTCCACGGGTGGCTACACCTTC.